This T cell receptor beta chain was captured in a study of CD8+CD57+ T cells in acquired aplastic anemia. Genomic DNA was employed as the template in profiling TCR beta VDJ and CDR3. TCRdb used MiXCR to reprocess the reads, holding one entry per CDR3 protein. The data contain around 190,000 distinct CDR3 sequences, around 50% of them singletons. This clonotype occurred a few times. Trimming cost V 0 bases and J 6 bases; bases outside gene matches: 10. This CDR3 is 16 amino acids long. The germline CDR1 and CDR2 sequences are SGHNT and YYREEE (reference sequence). Selection for sequencing was limited to patients who had shown CD8+CD57+ cell expansion by flow cytometry.

Sequencing used sorted CD4+, CD8+, or CD8+CD57+ T cells (not recorded which) from PBMCs. This TCR derives from a human donor with aplastic anemia. The rearrangement links TRBV5-4 to TRBJ2-7; 9 nucleotides line up with TRBD1. The CDR3, as DNA: TGTGCCAGCAGCTTGGCCCCCCCCTGGACAGGGGCCGAGCAGTACTTC. Translated, it gives CASSLAPPWTGAEQYF.